The sample holds a few counts of the clone carrying this TCR beta chain. Its target is not known. These data originate in a study of T cell repertoires in cytomegalovirus infection. In the study overall: Indications came from public TCR beta signatures; they pointed to CMV infection and to a matching HLA type.

V was cut by 1 base and J by 6 bases, with 13 bases left in between. This CDR3 is built from 15 residues. The germline V gene has CDR1 SGHTA and CDR2 FQGNSA. MiXCR, applied by TCRdb to the reads, yields one record per CDR3 protein. The repertoire has approximately 590,000 distinct CDR3 sequences, around two fifths of them found once; the top ten carry 48%. General observations from the study: The ex vivo response was dominated by HLA-C-restricted CMV-specific TCR beta clonotypes.

The chain is built from TRBV7-2 and TRBJ1-5; D may be TRBD1 (5 bases). The sample here was cultured PBMCs, taken from culture after CMV antigen stimulation. The origin of this receptor is a human donor in good health (CMV status not recorded). Some clones in this sample may be carry-over from other donors' samples. The DNA of the CDR3 is TGTGCCAGCAGCTTAGTGGCGGGGGAGAGTCAGCCCCAGCATTTT. Translating it yields CASSLVAGESQPQHF.